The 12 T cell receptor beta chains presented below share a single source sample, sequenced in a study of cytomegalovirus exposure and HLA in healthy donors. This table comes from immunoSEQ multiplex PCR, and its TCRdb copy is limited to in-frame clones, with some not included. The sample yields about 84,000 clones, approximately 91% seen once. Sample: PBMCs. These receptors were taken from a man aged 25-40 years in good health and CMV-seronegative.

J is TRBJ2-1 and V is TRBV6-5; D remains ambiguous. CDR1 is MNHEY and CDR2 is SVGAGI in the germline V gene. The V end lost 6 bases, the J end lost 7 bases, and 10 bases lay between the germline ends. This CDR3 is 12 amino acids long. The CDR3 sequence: CASSRLTNEQFF. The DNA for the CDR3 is TGTGCCAGCAGCCGCTTGACTAATGAGCAGTTCTTC.

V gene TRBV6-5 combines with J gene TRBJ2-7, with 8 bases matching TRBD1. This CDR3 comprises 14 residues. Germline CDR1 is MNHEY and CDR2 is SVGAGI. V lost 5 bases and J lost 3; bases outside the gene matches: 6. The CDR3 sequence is CASSGGGQGYEQYF. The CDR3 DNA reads TGTGCCAGCAGTGGCGGAGGACAGGGCTACGAGCAGTACTTC.

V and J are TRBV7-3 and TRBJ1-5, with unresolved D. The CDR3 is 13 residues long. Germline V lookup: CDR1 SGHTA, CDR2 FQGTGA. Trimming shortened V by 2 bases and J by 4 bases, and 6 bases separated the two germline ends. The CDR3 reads CASSLFRNQPQHF. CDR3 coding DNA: TGTGCCAGCAGCTTATTCCGGAATCAGCCCCAGCATTTT.

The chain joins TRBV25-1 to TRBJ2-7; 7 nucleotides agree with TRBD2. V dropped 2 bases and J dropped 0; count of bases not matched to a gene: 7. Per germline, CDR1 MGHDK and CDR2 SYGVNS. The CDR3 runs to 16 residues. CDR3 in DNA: TGTGCCAGCAGTGAACTTAAGCGGGGAAACTCCTACGAGCAGTACTTC. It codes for CASSELKRGNSYEQYF.

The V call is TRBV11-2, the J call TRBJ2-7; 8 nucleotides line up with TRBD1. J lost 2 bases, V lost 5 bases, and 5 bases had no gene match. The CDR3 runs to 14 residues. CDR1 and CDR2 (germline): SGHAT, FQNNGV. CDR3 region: CASSPGTGAYEQYF. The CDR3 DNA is TGTGCCAGCAGCCCGGGGACAGGCGCCTACGAGCAGTACTTC.

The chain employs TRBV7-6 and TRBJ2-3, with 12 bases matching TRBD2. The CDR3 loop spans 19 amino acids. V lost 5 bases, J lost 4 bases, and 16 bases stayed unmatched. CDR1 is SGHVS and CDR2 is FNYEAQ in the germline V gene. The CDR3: CASSLFTSGRYMPADTQYF. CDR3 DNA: TGTGCCAGCAGCCTATTTACTAGCGGGAGGTACATGCCCGCAGATACGCAGTATTTT. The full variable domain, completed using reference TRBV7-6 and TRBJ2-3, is GAGVSQSPRYKVTKRGQDVALRCDPISGHVSLYWYRQALGQGPEFLTYFNYEAQQDKSGLPNDRFSAERPEGSISTLTIQRTEQRDSAMYRCASSLFTSGRYMPADTQYFGPGTRLTVL.

The CDR3 coding sequence is TGTGCCAGCAGTGAGGGACAGGGGTCATACACCGGGGAGCTGTTTTTT. It is translated as CASSEGQGSYTGELFF. The gene calls are TRBV6-1 and TRBJ2-2; 10 positions match TRBD1. CDR1 MNHNS and CDR2 SASEGT come from the germline V gene. The CDR3 contains 16 residues. V was pared by 3 bases and J by 3 bases, with 4 bases of the junction left unmatched.

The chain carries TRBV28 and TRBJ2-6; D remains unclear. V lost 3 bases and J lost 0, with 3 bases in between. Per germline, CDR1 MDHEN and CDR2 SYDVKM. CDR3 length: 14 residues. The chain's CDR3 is CASSFSSGANVLTF. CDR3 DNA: TGTGCCAGCAGTTTTAGCTCTGGGGCCAACGTCCTGACTTTC.

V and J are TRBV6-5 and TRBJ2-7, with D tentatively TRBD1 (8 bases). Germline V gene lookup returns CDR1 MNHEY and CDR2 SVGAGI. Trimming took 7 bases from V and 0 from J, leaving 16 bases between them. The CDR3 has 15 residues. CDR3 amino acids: CASKQGGARSYEQYF. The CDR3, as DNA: TGTGCCAGCAAACAGGGGGGGGCTCGCTCCTACGAGCAGTACTTC.

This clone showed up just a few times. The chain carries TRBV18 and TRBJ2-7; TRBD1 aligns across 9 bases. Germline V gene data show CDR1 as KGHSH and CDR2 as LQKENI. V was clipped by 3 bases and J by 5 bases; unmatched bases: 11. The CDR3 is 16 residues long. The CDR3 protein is CASSPQKGTGRDEQYF. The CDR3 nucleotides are TGTGCCAGCTCACCCCAGAAAGGGACAGGGCGTGACGAGCAGTACTTC.

For the CDR3, the DNA is TGTGCCAGCAGCCACAACCGGACTAGCGGGACCTACGAGCAGTACTTC. It is translated as CASSHNRTSGTYEQYF. The chain has TRBV21-1 and TRBJ2-7; whether TRBD2, the table's D call, matches the DNA was not checked. TRBV21-1 constitutes a pseudogene. The CDR3 covers 16 residues.

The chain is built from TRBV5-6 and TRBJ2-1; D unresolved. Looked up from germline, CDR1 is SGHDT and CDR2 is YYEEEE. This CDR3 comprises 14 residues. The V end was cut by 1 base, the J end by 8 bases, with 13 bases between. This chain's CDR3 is CASSLWSSFDEQFF. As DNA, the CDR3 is TGTGCCAGCAGCTTGTGGTCTAGTTTCGATGAGCAGTTCTTC. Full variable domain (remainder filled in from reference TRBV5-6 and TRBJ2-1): DAGVTQSPTHLIKTRGQQVTLRCSPKSGHDTVSWYQQALGQGPQFIFQYYEEEERQRGNFPDRFSGHQFPNYSSELNVNALLLGDSALYLCASSLWSSFDEQFFGPGTRLTVL.